This TCR beta chain was identified in a study of Graves' ophthalmopathy and Graves' hyperthyroidism. Study results and limitations: A model built from 13 signatures distinguished ophthalmopathy from stable hyperthyroidism with roughly 85% sensitivity and approximately 80% specificity. Detected in blood as well were most expanded thyroid clonotypes with frequency above 0.001.

Turning to this clonotype: Its specificity is not known.

Amplification of TCR beta CDR3 regions used RNA transcripts. HTBI-primed RT-PCR formed the first round, and a multiplex PCR formed the second. Each CDR3 protein gets one entry after TCRdb re-called the multiplex PCR reads with MiXCR. Seen here are about 590,000 distinct CDR3 sequences, less than 45% observed once, and the top ten hold around 4.6%. V was clipped by 9 bases and J by 10 bases; unmatched bases: 12. The CDR3 runs 14 residues. Germline assignment: CDR1 LNHDA and CDR2 SQIVND (reference sequence). The sample was peripheral blood or thyroid tissue (not recorded which). This chain links TRBV19 with TRBJ1-4, with 9 nucleotides matching TRBD1. This TCR derives from an adult man with Graves' hyperthyroidism. The CDR3 DNA sequence: TGTGCCAGCCAAGTCCCGGGACAGGGAGGAAAACTGTTTTTT. Translation: CASQVPGQGGKLFF. Full variable domain (rest looked up from reference TRBV19 and TRBJ1-4): DGGITQSPKYLFRKEGQNVTLSCEQNLNHDAMYWYRQDPGQGLRLIYYSQIVNDFQKGDIAEGYSVSREKKESFPLTVTSAQKNPTAFYLCASQVPGQGGKLFFGSGTQLSVL.